What follows describes a single T cell receptor beta chain. Each participant's cohort was designated according to participant-reported clinical history. Before being deemed recovered, Cohort 3 donors had two negative PCRs, clearance, or symptom resolution. These data are taken from a study of blood T cell repertoires in COVID-19. As originally analysed: Amplification of reference gene primers was used by the study to estimate nucleated cell counts. TCRdb's copy holds only in-frame clones and misses some; the assay was immunoSEQ multiplex PCR. V, J and clone size were drawn from that table, and D and trimming were deduced from the DNA. This sample has a few hundred thousand clones, with roughly 90% found just once. In germline, CDR1 is KGHDR, CDR2 SFDVKD. Trimming removed 6 bases from V and 2 bases from J; junction bases left unmatched: 6. The CDR3 has 15 amino acids.

The V call is TRBV24-1, the J call TRBJ2-1; 7 bases line up with TRBD2. Sequenced input: PBMCs or T cells enriched from blood (not recorded which). This clonotype was obtained from a woman aged 40 to 50 who had recovered from COVID-19. The CDR3 region is CATSQAGSPYNEQFF. The CDR3 region has the DNA TGTGCCACCAGTCAAGCGGGATCTCCCTACAATGAGCAGTTCTTC.